Below are 8 T cell receptor beta chains sequenced from a single sample in a study of control samples from healthy donors and cancer patients. The method was immunoSEQ multiplex PCR; TCRdb's version includes in-frame clones alone and lacks a portion of them. The sample carries 160,000 or so clones, approximately 96% recorded once. The sample taken for sequencing was blood. These receptor sequences come from a woman younger than 45 in good health.

The J gene is TRBJ1-1, the V gene TRBV24-1; no definite D call. The CDR3 contains 13 residues. V dropped 2 bases and J dropped 11 bases, with 14 bases sitting between them. From germline, CDR1 is KGHDR and CDR2 SFDVKD. The DNA for the CDR3 is TGTGCCACCAGTGATTGGAACCGGGGTGAGGCTTTCTTT. It is translated as CATSDWNRGEAFF.

This chain links TRBV5-1 with TRBJ2-7, with D possibly TRBD2 on 6 matching bases. This CDR3 is 15 amino acids long. Trimming removed 4 bases from V and 2 bases from J, with 16 bases in between. Germline V CDR1 and CDR2: SGHRS, YFSETQ. The CDR3 DNA reads TGCGCCAGCAGCCTGGGACTCCAAGGCACCTACGAGCAGTACTTC. Translated, it gives CASSLGLQGTYEQYF.

This clone was recorded only once. The gene calls are TRBV15 and TRBJ2-1, with D perhaps TRBD2 (6 bases). The CDR3 extends over 16 amino acids. The germline V gene has CDR1 LNHNV and CDR2 YYDKDF (reference sequence). Trimming shortened V by 6 bases and J by 2 bases, and 17 bases separated the two germline ends. The CDR3 sequence is CATRSRGGETYNEQFF. CDR3 DNA: TGTGCCACCAGAAGTCGGGGCGGGGAGACCTACAATGAGCAGTTCTTC. Complete variable domain (other parts from reference TRBV15 and TRBJ2-1): DAMVIQNPRYQVTQFGKPVTLSCSQTLNHNVMYWYQQKSSQAPKLLFHYYDKDFNNEADTPDNFQSRRPNTSFCFLDIRSPGLGDTAMYLCATRSRGGETYNEQFFGPGTRLTVL.

V is TRBV6-5 and J is TRBJ1-2; 8 bases line up with TRBD1. Unmatched junction bases numbered 18, after V lost 10 bases and J lost 8 bases. The CDR3 consists of 15 residues. Germline CDR1 is MNHEY and CDR2 is SVGAGI. CDR3 in DNA: TGTGCCACCGATTCGCCGGGACAGGATCCCGACGGCTACACCTTC. Protein: CATDSPGQDPDGYTF.

The V gene is TRBV10-3, the J gene TRBJ1-4; D ambiguous. V was cut by 2 bases and J by 8 bases, with 9 bases left in between. This CDR3 comprises 13 residues. CDR1 is ENHRY, CDR2 SYGVKD, per germline. CDR3 region: CAISETVAEKLFF. The CDR3 DNA is TGTGCCATCAGTGAGACGGTGGCGGAAAAACTGTTTTTT.

V gene TRBV15 combines with J gene TRBJ2-1, with D unresolved. This CDR3 region has 12 residues. The germline V gene encodes CDR1 LNHNV and CDR2 YYDKDF (reference sequence). The germline V and J ends were trimmed by 3 bases and 8 bases, with 8 bases remaining between them. Here the CDR3 reads CATSSRQDEQFF. CDR3 in DNA: TGTGCCACCAGCAGTCGACAAGATGAGCAGTTCTTC.

This chain connects TRBV12-3 or TRBV12-4 to TRBJ1-2; maybe TRBD1 (6 bases). Trimming took off 4 bases at V and 2 bases at J, with 8 bases between the two ends. The CDR3 covers 13 residues. CDR3 residues: CASSSGGNYGYTF. Here the CDR3 DNA reads TGTGCCAGCAGTTCGGGGGGCAACTATGGCTACACCTTC.

The chain couples TRBV19 to TRBJ2-3, with 12 bases aligning to TRBD2. The ends lost 4 bases at V and 0 bases at J; junction bases unmatched: 2. From germline, CDR1 is LNHDA and CDR2 SQIVND (reference sequence). The CDR3 spans 16 residues. In nucleotides, the CDR3 is TGTGCCAGTAGTACCGGACTAGCGGGGAGCACAGATACGCAGTATTTT. Its translation: CASSTGLAGSTDTQYF. Full variable domain (remainder filled in from reference TRBV19 and TRBJ2-3): DGGITQSPKYLFRKEGQNVTLSCEQNLNHDAMYWYRQDPGQGLRLIYYSQIVNDFQKGDIAEGYSVSREKKESFPLTVTSAQKNPTAFYLCASSTGLAGSTDTQYFGPGTRLTVL.